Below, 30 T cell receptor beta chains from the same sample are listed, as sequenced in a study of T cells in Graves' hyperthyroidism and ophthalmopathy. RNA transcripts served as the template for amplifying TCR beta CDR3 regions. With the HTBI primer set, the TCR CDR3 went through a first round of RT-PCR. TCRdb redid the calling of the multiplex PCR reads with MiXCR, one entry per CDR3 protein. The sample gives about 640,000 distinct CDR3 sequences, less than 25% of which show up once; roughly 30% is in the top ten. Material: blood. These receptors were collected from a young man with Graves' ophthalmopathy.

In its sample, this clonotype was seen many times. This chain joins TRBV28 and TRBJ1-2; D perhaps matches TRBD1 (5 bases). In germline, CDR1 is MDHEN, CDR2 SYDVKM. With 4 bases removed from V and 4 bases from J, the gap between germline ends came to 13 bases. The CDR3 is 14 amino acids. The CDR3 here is CASSSGAFFYGYTF. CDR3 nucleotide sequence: TGTGCCAGCAGTTCCGGGGCCTTCTTCTATGGCTACACCTTC.

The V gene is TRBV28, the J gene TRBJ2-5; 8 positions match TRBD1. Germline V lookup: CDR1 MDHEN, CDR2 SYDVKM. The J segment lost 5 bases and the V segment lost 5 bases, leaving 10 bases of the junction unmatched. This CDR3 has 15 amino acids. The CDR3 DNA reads TGTGCCAGCAGTACCACAGGGGGAGGTTTCGAGACCCAGTACTTC. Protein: CASSTTGGGFETQYF.

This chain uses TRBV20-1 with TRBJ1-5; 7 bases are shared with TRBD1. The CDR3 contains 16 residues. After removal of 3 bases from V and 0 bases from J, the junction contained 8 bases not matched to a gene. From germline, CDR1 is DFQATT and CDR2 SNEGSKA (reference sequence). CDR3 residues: CSASPTGVFSNQPQHF. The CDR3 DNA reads TGCAGTGCTAGTCCAACAGGGGTCTTTAGCAATCAGCCCCAGCATTTT.

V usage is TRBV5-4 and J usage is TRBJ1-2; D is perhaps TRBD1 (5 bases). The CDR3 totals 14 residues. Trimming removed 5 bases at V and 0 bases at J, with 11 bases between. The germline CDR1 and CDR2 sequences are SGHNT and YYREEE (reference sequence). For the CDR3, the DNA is TGTGCCAGCAGTGACAGCACCTCTAACTATGGCTACACCTTC. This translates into CASSDSTSNYGYTF.

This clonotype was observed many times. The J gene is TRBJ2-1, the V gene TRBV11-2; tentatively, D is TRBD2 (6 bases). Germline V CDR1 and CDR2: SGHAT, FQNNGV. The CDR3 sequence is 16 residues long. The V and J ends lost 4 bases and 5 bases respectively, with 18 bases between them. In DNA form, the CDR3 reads TGTGCCAGCAGCTCAGTTCGGGGGAGCAACCACAATGAGCAGTTCTTC. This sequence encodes CASSSVRGSNHNEQFF.

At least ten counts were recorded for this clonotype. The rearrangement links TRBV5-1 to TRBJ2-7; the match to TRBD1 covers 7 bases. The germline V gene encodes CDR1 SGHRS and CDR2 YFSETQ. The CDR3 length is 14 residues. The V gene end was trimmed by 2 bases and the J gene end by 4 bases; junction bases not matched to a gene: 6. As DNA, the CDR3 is TGCGCCAGCAGCTTAACAGGGGAACGGTACGAGCAGTACTTC. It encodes CASSLTGERYEQYF.

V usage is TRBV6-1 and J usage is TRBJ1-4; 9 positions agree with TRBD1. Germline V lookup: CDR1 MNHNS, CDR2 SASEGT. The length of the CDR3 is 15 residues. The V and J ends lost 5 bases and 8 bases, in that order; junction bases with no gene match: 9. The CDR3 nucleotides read TGTGCCAGCAGTTTCACACAGGGGGCGAGCGAAAAACTGTTTTTT. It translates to CASSFTQGASEKLFF.

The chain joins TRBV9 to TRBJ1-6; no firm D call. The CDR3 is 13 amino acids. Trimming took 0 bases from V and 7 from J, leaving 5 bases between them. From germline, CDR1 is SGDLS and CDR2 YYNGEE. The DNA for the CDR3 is TGTGCCAGCAGCGTAGAGGCGAATTCACCCCTCCACTTT. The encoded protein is CASSVEANSPLHF.

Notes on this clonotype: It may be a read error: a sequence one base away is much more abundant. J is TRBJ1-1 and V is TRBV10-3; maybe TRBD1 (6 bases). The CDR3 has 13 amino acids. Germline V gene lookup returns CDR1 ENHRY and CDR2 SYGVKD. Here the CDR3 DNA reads TGTGCCATCCGGGGACACCAGAACAATGAAGCTTTCTTT. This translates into CAIRGHQNNEAFF.

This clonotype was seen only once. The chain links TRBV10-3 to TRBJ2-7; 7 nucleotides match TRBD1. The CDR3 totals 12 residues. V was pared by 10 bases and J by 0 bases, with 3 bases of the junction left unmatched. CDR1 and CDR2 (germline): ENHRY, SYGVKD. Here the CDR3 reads CATGQTSYEQYF. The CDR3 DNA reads TGTGCCACGGGACAGACCTCCTACGAGCAGTACTTC.

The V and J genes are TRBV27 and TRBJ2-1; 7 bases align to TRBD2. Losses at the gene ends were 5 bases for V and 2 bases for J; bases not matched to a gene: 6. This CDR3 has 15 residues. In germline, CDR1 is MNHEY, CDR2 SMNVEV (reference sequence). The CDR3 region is CASSPPGLPYNEQFF. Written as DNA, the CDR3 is TGTGCCAGCAGTCCACCGGGACTACCCTACAATGAGCAGTTCTTC.

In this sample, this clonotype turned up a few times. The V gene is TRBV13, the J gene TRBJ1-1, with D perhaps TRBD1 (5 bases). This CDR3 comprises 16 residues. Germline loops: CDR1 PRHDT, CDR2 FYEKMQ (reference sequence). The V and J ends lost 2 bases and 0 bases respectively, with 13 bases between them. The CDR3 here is CASSLSTALMNTEAFF. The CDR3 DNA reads TGTGCCAGCAGCTTATCGACAGCTCTTATGAACACTGAAGCTTTCTTT.

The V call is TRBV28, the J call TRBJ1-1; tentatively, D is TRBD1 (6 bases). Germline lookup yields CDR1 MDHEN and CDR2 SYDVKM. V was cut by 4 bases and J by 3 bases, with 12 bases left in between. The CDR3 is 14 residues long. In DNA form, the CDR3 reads TGTGCCAGCAGTTCTGGGACATTCCACACTGAAGCTTTCTTT. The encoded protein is CASSSGTFHTEAFF. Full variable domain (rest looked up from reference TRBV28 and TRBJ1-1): DVKVTQSSRYLVKRTGEKVFLECVQDMDHENMFWYRQDPGLGLRLIYFSYDVKMKEKGDIPEGYSVSREKKERFSLILESASTNQTSMYLCASSSGTFHTEAFFGQGTRLTVV.

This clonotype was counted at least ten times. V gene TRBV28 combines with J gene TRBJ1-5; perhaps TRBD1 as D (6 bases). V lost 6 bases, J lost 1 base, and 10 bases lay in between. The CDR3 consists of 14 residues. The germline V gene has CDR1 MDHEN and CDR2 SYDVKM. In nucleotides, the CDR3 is TGTGCCAGCAGGGTACAGGGAAGCAATCAGCCCCAGCATTTT. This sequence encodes CASRVQGSNQPQHF.

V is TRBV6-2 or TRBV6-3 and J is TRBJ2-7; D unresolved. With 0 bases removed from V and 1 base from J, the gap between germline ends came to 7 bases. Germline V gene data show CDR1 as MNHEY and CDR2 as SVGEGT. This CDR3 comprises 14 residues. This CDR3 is CASSYSITSYEQYF. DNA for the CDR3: TGTGCCAGCAGTTACTCGATCACGTCCTACGAGCAGTACTTC.

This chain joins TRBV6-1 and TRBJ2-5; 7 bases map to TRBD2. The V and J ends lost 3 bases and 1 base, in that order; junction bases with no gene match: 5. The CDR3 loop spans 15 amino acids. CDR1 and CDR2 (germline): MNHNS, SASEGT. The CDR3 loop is CASSEIAGTQETQYF. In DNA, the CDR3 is TGTGCCAGCAGTGAGATAGCGGGTACCCAAGAGACCCAGTACTTC.

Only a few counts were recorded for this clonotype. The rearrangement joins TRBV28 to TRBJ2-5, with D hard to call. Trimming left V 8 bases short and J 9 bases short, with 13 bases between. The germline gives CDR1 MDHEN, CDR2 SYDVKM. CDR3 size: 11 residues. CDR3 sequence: CASGTPLAQYF. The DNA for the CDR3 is TGTGCCAGCGGTACCCCCTTGGCCCAGTACTTC.

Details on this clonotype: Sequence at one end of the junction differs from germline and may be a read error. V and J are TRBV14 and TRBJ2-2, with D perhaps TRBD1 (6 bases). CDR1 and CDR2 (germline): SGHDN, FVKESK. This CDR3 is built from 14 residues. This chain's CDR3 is CASRLTGYTGEPFF. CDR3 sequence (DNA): TGTGCCAGCAGATTAACAGGGTACACCGGGGAGCCGTTTTTT.

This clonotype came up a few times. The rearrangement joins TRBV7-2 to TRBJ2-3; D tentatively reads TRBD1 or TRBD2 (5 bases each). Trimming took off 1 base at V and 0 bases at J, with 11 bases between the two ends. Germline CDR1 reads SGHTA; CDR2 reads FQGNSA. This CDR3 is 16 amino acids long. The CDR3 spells CASSLVVGASTDTQYF. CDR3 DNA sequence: TGTGCCAGCAGCTTAGTTGTCGGGGCCAGCACAGATACGCAGTATTTT.

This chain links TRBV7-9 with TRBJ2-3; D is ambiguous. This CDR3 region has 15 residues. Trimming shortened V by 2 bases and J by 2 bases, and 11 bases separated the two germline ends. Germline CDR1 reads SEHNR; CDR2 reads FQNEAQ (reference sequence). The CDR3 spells CASSLRERYTDTQYF. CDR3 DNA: TGTGCCAGCAGCTTAAGAGAGAGATACACAGATACGCAGTATTTT.

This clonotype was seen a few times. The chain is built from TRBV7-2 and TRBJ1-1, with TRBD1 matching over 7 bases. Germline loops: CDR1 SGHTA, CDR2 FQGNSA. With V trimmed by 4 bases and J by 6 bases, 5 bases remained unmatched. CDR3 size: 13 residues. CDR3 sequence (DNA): TGTGCCAGCAGCTATAGACAGGGCGCTGAAGCTTTCTTT. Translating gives CASSYRQGAEAFF.

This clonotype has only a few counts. The CDR3 loop is CASSEFRGQPNEKLFF. The CDR3 DNA sequence: TGTGCCAGCAGTGAATTCAGGGGGCAGCCTAATGAAAAACTGTTTTTT. The gene calls are TRBV6-1 and TRBJ1-4; TRBD1 agrees at 8 bases. The V and J ends lost 2 bases and 3 bases, in that order; junction bases with no gene match: 5. CDR1 is MNHNS and CDR2 is SASEGT in the germline V gene. CDR3 length: 16 residues.

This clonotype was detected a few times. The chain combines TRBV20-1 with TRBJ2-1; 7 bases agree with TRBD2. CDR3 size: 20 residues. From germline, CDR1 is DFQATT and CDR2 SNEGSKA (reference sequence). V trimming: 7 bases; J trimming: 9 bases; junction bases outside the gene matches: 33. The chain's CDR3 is CSGQRTDEIWGRAPIAEQFF. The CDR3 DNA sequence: TGCAGTGGGCAAAGGACGGACGAGATATGGGGGAGGGCCCCAATCGCTGAGCAGTTCTTC.

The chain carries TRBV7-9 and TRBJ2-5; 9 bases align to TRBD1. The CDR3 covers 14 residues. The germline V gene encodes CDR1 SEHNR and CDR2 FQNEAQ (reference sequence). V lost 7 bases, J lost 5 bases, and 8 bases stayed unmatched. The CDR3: CASIRDRVYETQYF. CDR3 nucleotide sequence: TGTGCCAGCATCCGGGACAGGGTCTATGAGACCCAGTACTTC. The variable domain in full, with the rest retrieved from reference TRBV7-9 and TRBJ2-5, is DTGVSQNPRHKITKRGQNVTFRCDPISEHNRLYWYRQTLGQGPEFLTYFQNEAQLEKSRLLSDRFSAERPKGSFSTLEIQRTEQGDSAMYLCASIRDRVYETQYFGPGTRLLVL.

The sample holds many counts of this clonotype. CDR3 in DNA: TGTGCCTGGTCGTACACCGGGGAGCTGTTTTTT. Amino acid sequence: CAWSYTGELFF. The genes are TRBV30 and TRBJ2-2; D gene ambiguous. Looked up from germline, CDR1 is GTSNPN and CDR2 is SVGIG (reference sequence). The CDR3 contains 11 residues. V was pared by 5 bases and J by 3 bases, with 4 bases between.

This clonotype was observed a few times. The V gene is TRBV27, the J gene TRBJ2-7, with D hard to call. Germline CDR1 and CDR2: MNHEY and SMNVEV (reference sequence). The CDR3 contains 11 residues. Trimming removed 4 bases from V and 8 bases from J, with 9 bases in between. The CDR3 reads CASSYSSQQYF. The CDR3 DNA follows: TGTGCCAGCAGTTATAGCAGTCAGCAGTACTTC.

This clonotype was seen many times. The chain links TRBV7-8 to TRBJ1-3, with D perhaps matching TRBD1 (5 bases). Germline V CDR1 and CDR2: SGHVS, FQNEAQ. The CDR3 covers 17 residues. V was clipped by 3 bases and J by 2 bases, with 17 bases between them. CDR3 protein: CASSFATRVLAGNTIYF. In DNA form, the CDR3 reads TGTGCCAGCAGCTTCGCGACCAGGGTGCTCGCTGGAAACACCATATATTTT.

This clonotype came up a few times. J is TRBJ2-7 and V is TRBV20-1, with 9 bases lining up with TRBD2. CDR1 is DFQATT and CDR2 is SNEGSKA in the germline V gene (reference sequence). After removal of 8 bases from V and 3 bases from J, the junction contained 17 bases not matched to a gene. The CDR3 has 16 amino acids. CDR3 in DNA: TGCAGTACCATCTCGGTAGCGGGAGTAAGTAACTACGAGCAGTACTTC. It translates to CSTISVAGVSNYEQYF.

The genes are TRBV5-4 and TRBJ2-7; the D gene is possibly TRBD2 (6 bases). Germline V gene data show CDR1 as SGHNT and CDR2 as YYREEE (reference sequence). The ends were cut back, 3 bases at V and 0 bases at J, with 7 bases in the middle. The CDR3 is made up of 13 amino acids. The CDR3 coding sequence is TGTGCCAGCAGCTGGGGGGACTCCTACGAGCAGTACTTC. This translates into CASSWGDSYEQYF.

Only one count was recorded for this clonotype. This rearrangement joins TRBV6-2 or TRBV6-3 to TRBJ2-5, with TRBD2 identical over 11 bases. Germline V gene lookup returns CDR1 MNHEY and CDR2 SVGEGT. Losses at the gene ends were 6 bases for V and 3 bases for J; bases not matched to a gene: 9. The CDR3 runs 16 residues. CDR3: CASRPTSGSFEETQYF. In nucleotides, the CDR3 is TGTGCCAGCAGACCCACTAGCGGGAGTTTTGAAGAGACCCAGTACTTC.